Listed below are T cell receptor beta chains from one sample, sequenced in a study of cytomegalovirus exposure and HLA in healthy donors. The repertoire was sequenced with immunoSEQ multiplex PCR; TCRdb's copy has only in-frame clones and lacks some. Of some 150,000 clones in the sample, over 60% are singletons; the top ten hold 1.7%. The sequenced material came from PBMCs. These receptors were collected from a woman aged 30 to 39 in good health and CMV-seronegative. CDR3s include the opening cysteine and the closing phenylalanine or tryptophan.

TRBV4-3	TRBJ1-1	CASSPRVTNTEAFF
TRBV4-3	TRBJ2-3	CASSLLAGASTDTQYF
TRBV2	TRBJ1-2	CASSEEGVDSSYTF
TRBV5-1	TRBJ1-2	CASSFRDPEYGYTF
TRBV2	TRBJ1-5	CASRTGQGKSQPQHF
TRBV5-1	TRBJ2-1	CASSLSGDDYNEQFF
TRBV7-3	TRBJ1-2	CASSLTGIYGYTF
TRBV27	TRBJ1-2	CASRGIRDRDRGYTF
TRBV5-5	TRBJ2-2	CASSLWAMGQEGTGELFF
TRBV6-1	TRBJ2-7	CASSETVLGTGGSEQYF
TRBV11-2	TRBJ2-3	CASSLASGGTADTQYF
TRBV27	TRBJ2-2	CASSSSVLGAGELFF
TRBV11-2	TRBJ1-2	CASSPLGGGGYGYTF
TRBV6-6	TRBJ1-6	CASGPSDRGNSPLHF
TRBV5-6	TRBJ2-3	CASSSTSTDTQYF
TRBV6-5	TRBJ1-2	CASSFGQETNYGYTF
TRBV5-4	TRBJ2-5	CASGTSGGPETQYF
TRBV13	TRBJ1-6	CASSLGQGNSPLHF
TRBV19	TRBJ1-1	CASSLLQGNTEAFF
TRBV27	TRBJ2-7	CASSSPLAERPYEQYF
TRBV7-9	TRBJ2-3	CASSPGTSGVDTQYF
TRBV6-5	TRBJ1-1	CASSLRDLGTEAFF
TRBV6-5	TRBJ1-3	CASSYDRGSGNTIYF
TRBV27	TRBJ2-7	CASSSLMMDNEQYF
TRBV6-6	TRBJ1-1	CASLQGLNTEAFF
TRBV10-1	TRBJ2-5	CASSEWRGVYQETQYF
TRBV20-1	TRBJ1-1	CSAQENTEAFF
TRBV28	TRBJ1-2	CASSINGQVLSISYGYTF
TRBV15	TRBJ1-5	CATSTSLGDQPQHF
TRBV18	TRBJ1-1	CASSLITPGQGNTEAFF
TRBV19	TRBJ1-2	CASSPRTGTGYGYTF
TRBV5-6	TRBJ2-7	CASSLDRIYYEQYF
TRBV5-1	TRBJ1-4	CASSLSPQRNEKLFF
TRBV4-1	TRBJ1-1	CASSQPRDRGAAFF
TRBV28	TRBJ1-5	CASTQGGSNQPQHF
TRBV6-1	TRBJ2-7	CASSPDRVSYEQYF
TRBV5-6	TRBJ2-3	CASSYGTASGDTDTQYF
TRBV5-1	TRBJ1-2	CASSSPQGAYGYTF
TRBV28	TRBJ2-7	CASRRDRVAYEQYF
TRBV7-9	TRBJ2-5	CASSLVGETQYF
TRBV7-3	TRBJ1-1	CASSVQRNTEAFF
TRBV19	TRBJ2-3	CASSIPTSGATDTQYF
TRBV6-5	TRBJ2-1	CASSYSPGLGEQFF
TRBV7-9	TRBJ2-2	CASSKTGSSTGELFF
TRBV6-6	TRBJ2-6	CASSYFTGTGANVLTF
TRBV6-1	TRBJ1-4	CASSKGQGSNEKLFF
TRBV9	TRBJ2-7	CASSGDSYEQYF
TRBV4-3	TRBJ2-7	CASSQEGRASGYEQYF
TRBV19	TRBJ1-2	CASSMSSGYTF
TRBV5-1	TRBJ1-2	CASTAPDRDDYGYTF
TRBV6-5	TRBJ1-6	CASSYSVLYNSPLHF
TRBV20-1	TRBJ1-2	CSPGYGYTF
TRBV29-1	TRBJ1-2	CSVTEGGSGGYTF
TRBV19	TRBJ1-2	CASRQGSYGYTF
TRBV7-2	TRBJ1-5	CASSLGGFGQPQHF
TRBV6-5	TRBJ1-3	CASSSGGNTIYF
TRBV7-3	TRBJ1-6	CASSLYPGGGSPLHF
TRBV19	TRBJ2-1	CASRTGQGAYNEQFF
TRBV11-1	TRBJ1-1	CASSYSWGGEAFF
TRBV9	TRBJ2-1	CASSVGPGGQNEQFF